This T cell receptor (beta chain) was retrieved from a study of tumor-infiltrating lymphocytes in primary liver carcinoma. Study results and caveats: Among top clones, only about 7-24% appeared in all five tumor regions.

The investigators made TCR beta cDNA from about 500 ng total RNA, using a constant-region primer. Libraries covering TCR beta were generated through three nested multiplex PCR rounds (using a slightly modified ARM-PCR). Researchers ran the first two PCR rounds for 9 to 10 cycles each with TRBV1-TRBV30 forward primers and a C-beta reverse primer. TCRdb independently ran MiXCR on the multiplex PCR reads; one entry per CDR3 protein. Among more than 40,000 distinct CDR3 sequences, roughly 70% were seen once, and the ten largest hold less than 30%. Turning to this clonotype: Its target is unknown. Sequence at one end of the junction differs from germline and may be a read error.

The tissue used was unsorted bulk material of 20-30 mg. RNA and DNA were co-extracted from it with the AllPrep DNA/RNA mini kit. Germline lookup yields CDR1 LGHNA and CDR2 YNFKEQ. The CDR3 extends over 15 amino acids. The clonotype was recovered from a man between 35 and 55 years old with primary liver carcinoma and hepatitis B virus infection. Sequencing was done on a sample of liver tumor tissue from sampling region 5. Subset described: tumor region T5, tumor centre. The J gene is TRBJ2-5, the V gene TRBV4-2; D not resolved. The DNA of the CDR3 is TGTGCCAGCAGTCAAGATTTCCGGGTCCAAGAGACTCAGTACTTC. Protein product: CASSQDFRVQETQYF.